There are many counts of the clone carrying this TCR beta chain. The target antigen is unknown. These data are taken from a study of T cells in Graves' hyperthyroidism and ophthalmopathy. Study results and limitations: Among clonotypes expanded in thyroid above 0.001, most were also found in blood.

No ophthalmopathy progression within 18 months constituted stable Graves' hyperthyroidism. Based on clinical symptoms, serum thyroxine and TRAb, thyroid ultrasound and orbital computed tomography, diagnoses were reached. The CDR3 covers 18 residues. Germline V gene lookup returns CDR1 MDHEN and CDR2 SYDVKM. V lost 1 base and J lost 1, with 19 bases in between. Amplification of TCR beta CDR3 regions was performed using RNA transcripts as template. Initially, a first-round RT-PCR of the TCR CDR3 employed the HTBI primer set. TCRdb independently ran MiXCR on the multiplex PCR reads; one entry per CDR3 protein. Among approximately 590,000 distinct CDR3 sequences listed, around a sixth were seen once.

This clonotype was obtained from a woman between 25 and 40 years old with Graves' hyperthyroidism. The chain joins TRBV28 to TRBJ1-1; perhaps TRBD1 as D (6 bases). The sample consisted of blood. The CDR3 here is CASSLSPLGGKENTEAFF. CDR3 sequence (DNA): TGTGCCAGCAGTTTATCCCCTTTAGGGGGGAAGGAGAACACTGAAGCTTTCTTT.